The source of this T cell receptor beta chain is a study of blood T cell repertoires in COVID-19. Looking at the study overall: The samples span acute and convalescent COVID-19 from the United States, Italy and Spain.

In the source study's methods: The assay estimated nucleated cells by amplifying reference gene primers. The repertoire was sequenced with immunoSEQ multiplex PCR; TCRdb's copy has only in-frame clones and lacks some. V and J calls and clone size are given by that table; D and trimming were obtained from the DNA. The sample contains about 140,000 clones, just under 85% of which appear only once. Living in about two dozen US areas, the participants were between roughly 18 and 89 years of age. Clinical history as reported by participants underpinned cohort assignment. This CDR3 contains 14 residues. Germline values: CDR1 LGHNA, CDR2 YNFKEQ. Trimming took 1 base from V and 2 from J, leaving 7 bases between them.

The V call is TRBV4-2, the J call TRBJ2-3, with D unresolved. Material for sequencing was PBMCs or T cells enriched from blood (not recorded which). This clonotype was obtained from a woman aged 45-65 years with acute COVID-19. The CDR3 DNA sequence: TGTGCCAGCAGCCAAGTAACAGACACAGATACGCAGTATTTT. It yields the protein CASSQVTDTDTQYF.